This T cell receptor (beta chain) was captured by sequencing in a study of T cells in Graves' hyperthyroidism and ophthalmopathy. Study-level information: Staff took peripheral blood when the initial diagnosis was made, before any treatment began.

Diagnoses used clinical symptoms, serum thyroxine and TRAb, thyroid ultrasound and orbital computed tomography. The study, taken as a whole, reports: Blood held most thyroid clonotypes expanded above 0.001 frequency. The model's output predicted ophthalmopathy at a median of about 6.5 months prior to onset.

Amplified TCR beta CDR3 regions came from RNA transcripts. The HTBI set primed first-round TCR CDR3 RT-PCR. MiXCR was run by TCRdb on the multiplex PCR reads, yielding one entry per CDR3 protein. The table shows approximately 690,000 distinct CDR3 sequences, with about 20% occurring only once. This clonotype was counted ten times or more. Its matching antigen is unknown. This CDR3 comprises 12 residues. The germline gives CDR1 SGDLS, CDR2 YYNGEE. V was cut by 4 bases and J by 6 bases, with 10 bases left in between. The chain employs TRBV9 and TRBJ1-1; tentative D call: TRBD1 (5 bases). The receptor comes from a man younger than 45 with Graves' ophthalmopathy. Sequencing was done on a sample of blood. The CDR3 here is CASSSGKPEAFF. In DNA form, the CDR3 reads TGTGCCAGCAGCTCAGGGAAGCCTGAAGCTTTCTTT.